A single sample gave rise to the 31 T cell receptor beta chains below, sequenced in a study of OX40 agonist ivuxolimab in advanced cancers. Assay used: immunoSEQ multiplex PCR; TCRdb lists only in-frame clones, some missing. The sample records more than 60,000 clones, approximately 87% being singletons. The specimen was CD4+ or CD8+ T cells sorted from blood, collected in a trial of the OX40 agonist ivuxolimab. These receptors originate from an adult with an advanced solid tumor such as melanoma, head and neck, liver or kidney cancer.

The chain links TRBV5-5 to TRBJ2-5; D gene ambiguous. Germline V lookup: CDR1 SGHKS, CDR2 YYEKEE (reference sequence). The CDR3 contains 11 residues. V lost 3 bases and J 5 bases, leaving 5 bases between the germline ends. CDR3 nucleotide sequence: TGTGCCAGCAGCTCCTCGGAGACCCAGTACTTC. Its protein product is CASSSSETQYF.

The chain joins TRBV5-8 to TRBJ2-2; 9 bases are a match to TRBD1. Germline CDR1 reads SGHTS; CDR2 reads YDEGEE. The CDR3 has 14 amino acids. The V segment lost 4 bases and the J segment 5 bases; nucleotides outside the gene matches: 3. The CDR3, as DNA: TGTGCCAGCAGCCCAGGACAGGGGACCGGGGAGCTGTTTTTT. This encodes CASSPGQGTGELFF.

CDR3 loop: CASSYRGPNSPLHF. As DNA, the CDR3 is TGTGCCAGCAGTTACAGGGGGCCTAATTCACCCCTCCACTTT. The chain is built from TRBV6-5 and TRBJ1-6, with 7 positions matching TRBD1. After removal of 2 bases from V and 6 bases from J, the junction contained 1 base not matched to a gene. This CDR3 contains 14 residues. Germline CDR1 and CDR2: MNHEY and SVGAGI.

A single count supports this clone. V gene TRBV6-6 combines with J gene TRBJ2-3, with TRBD2 identical over 11 bases. V trimming: 6 bases; J trimming: 2 bases; junction bases outside the gene matches: 4. In germline, CDR1 is MNHNY, CDR2 SVGAGI (reference sequence). The CDR3 contains 15 residues. CDR3 sequence: CASRRLAGITDTQYF. For the CDR3, the DNA is TGTGCCAGCAGGCGACTAGCGGGGATCACAGATACGCAGTATTTT.

The V gene is TRBV7-9, the J gene TRBJ1-2, with a possible D match to TRBD1 (5 bases). CDR1 and CDR2 from the germline V gene are SEHNR and FQNEAQ (reference sequence). V was shortened by 2 bases and J by 6 bases, with 13 bases between the two germline ends. This CDR3 spans 14 amino acids. This CDR3 reads CASSLNARGDGYTF. The CDR3, as DNA: TGTGCCAGCAGCTTAAATGCGCGAGGGGATGGCTACACCTTC.

On this clone itself: A read error may account for a junction end that differs from germline. V is TRBV6-6 and J is TRBJ1-1; 7 bases are shared with TRBD1. The CDR3 is made up of 12 amino acids. CDR1 and CDR2 from the germline V gene are MNHNY and SVGAGI (reference sequence). CDR3 coding DNA: TGTGCCAGCACCCCGGGACAGCCAGAACGGGGCTTT. Translating gives CASTPGQPERGF.

V usage is TRBV5-1 and J usage is TRBJ1-2; D uncertain. Germline assignment: CDR1 SGHRS and CDR2 YFSETQ. The CDR3 consists of 14 residues. The V and J ends lost 1 base and 2 bases respectively, with 9 bases between them. CDR3 protein: CASSLSGSNYGYTF. The DNA of the CDR3 is TGCGCCAGCAGCTTGTCGGGGTCAAACTATGGCTACACCTTC.

The J gene is TRBJ2-2, the V gene TRBV5-1; TRBD1 matches at 9 bases. CDR1 and CDR2 (germline): SGHRS, YFSETQ. The CDR3 contains 16 residues. V lost 4 bases and J lost 0; bases outside the gene matches: 4. CDR3 bases: TGCGCCAGCAGCCTCAGGACAGGGGCGAACACCGGGGAGCTGTTTTTT. It encodes CASSLRTGANTGELFF.

The chain joins TRBV28 to TRBJ1-5; D is unclear. The germline V gene encodes CDR1 MDHEN and CDR2 SYDVKM. V gave up 8 bases and J gave up 0 bases, with 11 bases separating them. This CDR3 comprises 14 residues. The CDR3 is CASVTFYSNQPQHF. CDR3 sequence (DNA): TGTGCCAGCGTAACATTTTATAGCAATCAGCCCCAGCATTTT.

The chain uses TRBV27 and TRBJ2-7; TRBD2 aligns across 11 bases. This CDR3 contains 17 residues. From germline, CDR1 is MNHEY and CDR2 SMNVEV (reference sequence). V dropped 6 bases and J dropped 6; count of bases not matched to a gene: 16. CDR3 residues: CASSRTPLAGAAGEQYF. The CDR3, as DNA: TGTGCCAGCAGCCGAACACCACTAGCGGGGGCAGCCGGCGAGCAGTACTTC.

V usage is TRBV7-9 and J usage is TRBJ2-1; 7 bases are a match to TRBD2. V lost 2 bases, J lost 12 bases, and 16 bases stayed unmatched. Germline V CDR1 and CDR2: SEHNR, FQNEAQ (reference sequence). The CDR3 totals 16 residues. The CDR3 region has the DNA TGTGCCAGCAGCTTACTACCCGAAAGACTAGCTGGCAGGCAGTTCTTC. Its translation is CASSLLPERLAGRQFF.

The gene calls are TRBV10-1 and TRBJ2-1; possibly TRBD2 for D (5 bases). Trimming shortened V by 3 bases and J by 2 bases, and 11 bases separated the two germline ends. Germline V CDR1 and CDR2: WNHNN, SYGVQD (reference sequence). The CDR3 totals 15 residues. The CDR3 is CASSEGSVAYNEQFF. The DNA for the CDR3 is TGCGCCAGCAGTGAAGGTAGCGTCGCCTACAATGAGCAGTTCTTC.

About this clone itself: Within the sample, other DNA sequences also encode this same CDR3. The J gene is TRBJ2-5, the V gene TRBV29-1; D perhaps matches TRBD2 (7 bases). The CDR3 covers 14 residues. Between the trimmed V and J ends, which lost 0 bases and 7 bases, there was a span of 15 bases. CDR1 and CDR2 from the germline V gene are SQVTM and ANQGSEA. CDR3 loop: CSVEDGRGPRTQYF. DNA of the CDR3: TGCAGCGTTGAAGATGGGCGGGGGCCAAGGACCCAGTACTTC.

This clone was detected once. V and J are TRBV2 and TRBJ2-3; perhaps TRBD2 as D (6 bases). The V end was cut by 7 bases, the J end by 7 bases, with 21 bases between. The CDR3 totals 15 residues. The germline gives CDR1 SNHLY, CDR2 FYNNEI. CDR3 protein: CASNRGGGGAYTQYF. The CDR3 DNA is TGTGCCAGCAATCGCGGCGGAGGCGGGGCCTATACGCAGTATTTT.

The chain employs TRBV18 and TRBJ2-7; maybe TRBD1 (5 bases). Trimming removed 1 base from V and 0 bases from J, with 16 bases in between. This CDR3 is built from 17 residues. CDR1 is KGHSH, CDR2 LQKENI, per germline. CDR3 region: CASSPLIGREVSYEQYF. Here the CDR3 DNA reads TGTGCCAGCTCACCACTGATCGGCAGGGAAGTCTCCTACGAGCAGTACTTC.

V is TRBV9 and J is TRBJ2-5, with a tentative D call TRBD1 (5 bases). Per germline, CDR1 SGDLS and CDR2 YYNGEE. The CDR3 is made up of 14 amino acids. With 3 bases removed from V and 4 bases from J, the gap between germline ends came to 13 bases. CDR3 nucleotides: TGTGCCAGCAGCGCCTCAGGGAATTCAGAGACCCAGTACTTC. It encodes CASSASGNSETQYF.

This clone was detected once. J is TRBJ2-6 and V is TRBV7-3, with D unclear. Trimming took 5 bases from V and 0 from J, leaving 8 bases between them. Germline V gene lookup returns CDR1 SGHTA and CDR2 FQGTGA. The CDR3 totals 15 residues. The CDR3 region is CASSPSSSGANVLTF. CDR3 sequence (DNA): TGTGCCAGCAGCCCGTCCAGCTCTGGGGCCAACGTCCTGACTTTC.

The gene calls are TRBV28 and TRBJ2-5, with 7 nucleotides matching TRBD1. The J call may be faulty, since TRBJ2-7 better matches the DNA end. The CDR3 sequence is 14 residues long. Germline V CDR1 and CDR2: MDHEN, SYDVKM. The CDR3 spells CASSSTGSSYEQYF. The CDR3 DNA follows: TGTGCCAGCAGTTCGACAGGGAGCTCCTACGAGCAGTACTTC.

The genes are TRBV6-5 and TRBJ1-2; D gene ambiguous. The CDR3 spans 15 residues. Trimming stripped 5 bases from V and 3 bases from J, with 16 bases between. Germline assignment: CDR1 MNHEY and CDR2 SVGAGI. This CDR3 is CASSQPPPGDYGYTF. CDR3 nucleotide sequence: TGTGCCAGCAGTCAACCTCCCCCGGGAGACTATGGCTACACCTTC.

This clone appeared once. This chain joins TRBV5-6 and TRBJ2-4; D is ambiguous. Trimming left V 2 bases short and J 0 bases short, with 12 bases between. Germline V gene lookup returns CDR1 SGHDT and CDR2 YYEEEE. CDR3 length equals 16 residues. This chain's CDR3 is CASSFSEILAKNIQYF. The CDR3 DNA follows: TGTGCCAGCAGCTTCTCGGAGATACTAGCCAAAAACATTCAGTACTTC. The entire variable domain, with the rest obtained from reference TRBV5-6 and TRBJ2-4, is as follows: DAGVTQSPTHLIKTRGQQVTLRCSPKSGHDTVSWYQQALGQGPQFIFQYYEEEERQRGNFPDRFSGHQFPNYSSELNVNALLLGDSALYLCASSFSEILAKNIQYFGAGTRLSVL.

The V and J genes are TRBV6-5 and TRBJ1-1; no clear D gene. Trimming shortened V by 6 bases and J by 1 base, and 9 bases separated the two germline ends. CDR1 is MNHEY and CDR2 is SVGAGI in the germline V gene. The CDR3 is 13 residues long. The CDR3, as DNA: TGTGCCAGCAGGTCTCCAGGGAACACTGAAGCTTTCTTT. This gives the protein CASRSPGNTEAFF.

V gene TRBV5-1 combines with J gene TRBJ2-4, with 10 bases that match TRBD2. The CDR3 has 17 amino acids. Germline trimming cut 3 bases from V and 0 bases from J; bases unmatched to any gene: 6. CDR1 is SGHRS, CDR2 YFSETQ, per germline. CDR3: CASSSWTSGGAKNIQYF. The CDR3 nucleotides read TGCGCCAGCAGCTCTTGGACTAGCGGCGGAGCCAAAAACATTCAGTACTTC.

The rearrangement links TRBV27 to TRBJ1-5, with D possibly being TRBD1 (6 bases). The CDR3 totals 15 residues. V gave up 3 bases and J gave up 3 bases, with 12 bases separating them. CDR1 is MNHEY and CDR2 is SMNVEV in the germline V gene (reference sequence). The CDR3 coding sequence is TGTGCCAGCAGTTTTGGGGGGGGCCTCAATCAGCCCCAGCATTTT. It translates to CASSFGGGLNQPQHF.

The chain has TRBV6-4 and TRBJ1-2, with D perhaps matching TRBD1 (5 bases). Trimming took off 3 bases at V and 4 bases at J, with 12 bases between the two ends. This CDR3 has 14 residues. Germline V gene sequence: CDR1 MRHNA, CDR2 SNTAGT. The CDR3 protein is CASSDRGLSYGYTF. The CDR3, as DNA: TGTGCCAGCAGTGATAGGGGCCTAAGCTATGGCTACACCTTC.

V is TRBV11-2 and J is TRBJ2-7; a weak D match, TRBD1 (6 bases). V was trimmed by 4 bases and J by 4 bases, leaving 14 bases between them. The germline CDR1 and CDR2 sequences are SGHAT and FQNNGV. There are 14 residues in the CDR3. The CDR3 protein is CASSSTPGEYEQYF. The CDR3 DNA follows: TGTGCCAGCAGCTCCACCCCAGGGGAATACGAGCAGTACTTC.

This chain connects TRBV7-9 to TRBJ1-2; D is perhaps TRBD1 (6 bases). CDR3 length: 13 amino acids. The V and J ends lost 8 bases and 4 bases respectively, with 14 bases between them. CDR1 and CDR2 (germline): SEHNR, FQNEAQ (reference sequence). This CDR3 is CASHTGIGYGYTF. Here the CDR3 DNA reads TGTGCCAGCCATACAGGGATAGGCTATGGCTACACCTTC.

The chain couples TRBV2 to TRBJ1-1, with D unresolved. Trimming pared 11 bases from V and 0 bases from J, leaving 13 bases between. The CDR3 consists of 13 residues. Germline V gene lookup returns CDR1 SNHLY and CDR2 FYNNEI. The CDR3 loop reads CADEPGLNTEAFF. The CDR3 region has the DNA TGTGCCGATGAACCCGGACTGAACACTGAAGCTTTCTTT.

The rearrangement joins TRBV11-3 to TRBJ2-4; 8 bases are shared with TRBD2. CDR3 length: 14 amino acids. The J segment lost 9 bases and the V segment lost 4 bases, leaving 8 bases of the junction unmatched. Germline loops: CDR1 SGHNT, CDR2 YENEEA. CDR3 in DNA: TGTGCCAGCAGCTCGAGCGGGGGACGGGGCATTCAGTACTTC. Its translation: CASSSSGGRGIQYF.

The V call is TRBV9, the J call TRBJ1-2, with D maybe TRBD1 (6 bases). Per the germline V gene, CDR1 is SGDLS and CDR2 is YYNGEE. CDR3 length equals 14 residues. V lost 4 bases, J lost 7 bases, and 17 bases lay in between. CDR3 amino acids: CASSPGVGALGYTF. In DNA form, the CDR3 reads TGTGCCAGCAGCCCCGGAGTGGGGGCGCTTGGCTACACCTTC.

This clone was recorded once. CDR3 amino acids: CASHDRSVSYEQYF. In DNA form, the CDR3 reads TGTGCCAGCCACGACAGGTCTGTCTCCTACGAGCAGTACTTC. The chain joins TRBV6-6 to TRBJ2-7, with D possibly matching TRBD1 (6 bases). CDR1 MNHNY and CDR2 SVGAGI come from the germline V gene (reference sequence). Trimming removed 8 bases at V and 0 bases at J, with 14 bases between. This CDR3 comprises 14 residues.

A word on this clone: Within the sample, other DNA sequences also encode this same CDR3. The chain carries TRBV28 and TRBJ1-5; 7 bases map to TRBD1. J gave up 7 bases and V 5 bases, and 8 bases lay outside the gene matches. Germline values: CDR1 MDHEN, CDR2 SYDVKM. CDR3 size: 14 residues. The CDR3 loop is CASSLRQGGQPQHF. CDR3 nucleotides: TGTGCCAGCAGTCTAAGACAGGGTGGGCAGCCCCAGCATTTT.